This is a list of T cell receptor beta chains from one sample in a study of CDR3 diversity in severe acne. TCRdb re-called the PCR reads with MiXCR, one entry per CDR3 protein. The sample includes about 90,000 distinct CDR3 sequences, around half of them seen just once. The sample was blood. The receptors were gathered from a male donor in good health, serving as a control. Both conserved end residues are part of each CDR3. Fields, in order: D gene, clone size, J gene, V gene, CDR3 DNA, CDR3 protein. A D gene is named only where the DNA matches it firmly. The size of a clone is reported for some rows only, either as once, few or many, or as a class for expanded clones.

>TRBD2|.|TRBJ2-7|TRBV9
TGTGCCAGCAGCGTAGGCGATAGCGGGAACGAGCAGTACTTC
CASSVGDSGNEQYF
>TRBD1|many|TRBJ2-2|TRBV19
TGTGCCAGTAGTAAAAACAGGGGGACCGGGGAGCTGTTTTTT
CASSKNRGTGELFF
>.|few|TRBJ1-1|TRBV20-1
TGCAGTGCTAAGGAGAACACTGAAGCTTTCTTT
CSAKENTEAFF
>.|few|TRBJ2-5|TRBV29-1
TGCAGCGTTGAAGCGGGCCCGGCTTCGTACTTC
CSVEAGPASYF
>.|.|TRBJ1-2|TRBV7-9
TGTGCCAGCAGCCAGACTGCCTGTGGCTGCACCTTC
CASSQTACGCTF
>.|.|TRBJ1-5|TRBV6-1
TGTGCCAGCAGACGTGGTGGACAGCATTTT
CASRRGGQHF
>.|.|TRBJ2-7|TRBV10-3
TGTGCCATCCAGGGAACGTACGAGCAGTACTTC
CAIQGTYEQYF
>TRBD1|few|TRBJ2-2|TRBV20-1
TGCAGTGCTGAGGGGGGACAGGGCCCCGCGAAGAACACCGGGGAGCTGTTTTTT
CSAEGGQGPAKNTGELFF
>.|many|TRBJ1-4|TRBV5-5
TGTGCCAGCAGCTTGACACCAACTAATGAAAAACTGTTTTTT
CASSLTPTNEKLFF
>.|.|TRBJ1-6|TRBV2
TGTGCCAGCATTAAGGACAGCCTGGAAGGGATCCCCCTCCACTTT
CASIKDSLEGIPLHF
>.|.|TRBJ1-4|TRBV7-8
TGTGCCAGCAGCACGCCCTGGACAGAGGGTGAAAAACTGTTTTTT
CASSTPWTEGEKLFF
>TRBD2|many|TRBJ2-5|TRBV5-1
TGCGCCAGCAGCCAACCTAGCGGGATGGAGACCCAGTACTTC
CASSQPSGMETQYF
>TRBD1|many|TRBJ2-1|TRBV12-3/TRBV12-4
TGTGCCAGCAAACCGGGACAGGGATACAATGAGCAGTTCTTC
CASKPGQGYNEQFF
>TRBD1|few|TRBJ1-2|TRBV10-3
TGTGCCACGGTAAAACGACAGGGTGGATCCCATGGCTACACCTTC
CATVKRQGGSHGYTF
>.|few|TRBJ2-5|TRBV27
TGTGCCAGCAGGACTCCCCGGGACAGCGGGAAGACCCAGTACTTC
CASRTPRDSGKTQYF
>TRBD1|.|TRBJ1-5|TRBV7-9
TGTGCCAGCAGCGTCCAGGGGGGCGGTCAGCCCCAGCATTTT
CASSVQGGGQPQHF
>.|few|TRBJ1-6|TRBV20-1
TGCAGTGCTAGAGCCCGGGGTCGGGATAATTCACCCCTCCACTTT
CSARARGRDNSPLHF
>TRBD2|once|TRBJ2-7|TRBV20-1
TGCAGTGCTAGAGATTTAGCGGGAGGGACCTACGAGCAGTACTTC
CSARDLAGGTYEQYF
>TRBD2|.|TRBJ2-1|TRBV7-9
TGTGCCAGCAGCTTACAGGGCGGGGGGCCGAATGAGCAGTTCTTC
CASSLQGGGPNEQFF
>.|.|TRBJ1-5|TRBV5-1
TGCGCCAGCATTTACGTCCAGCCCCAGCATTTT
CASIYVQPQHF
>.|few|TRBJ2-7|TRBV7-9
TGTGCCAGCAGCAGCACCCCGGGAGCGTACGAGCAGTACTTC
CASSSTPGAYEQYF
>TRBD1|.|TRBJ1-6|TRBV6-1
TGTGCCAGCAGTGGGAGAGGGACAGGGTATTCACCCCTCCACTTT
CASSGRGTGYSPLHF